This T cell receptor beta chain was obtained from a study of beta chain features in type 1 diabetes. All of the isolated RNA was reverse transcribed, so expressed TCRB transcripts were sequenced. A few million reads were obtained on average from naive, central memory and regulatory T cell samples. Generated by immunoSEQ multiplex PCR, the TCRdb table keeps only in-frame clones and is missing some. Of roughly 610,000 clones detected, around 16% appear once; the ten largest clones hold approximately 0.087%. Trimming stripped 4 bases from V and 1 base from J, with 13 bases between. The CDR3 runs to 15 residues. Germline V gene sequence: CDR1 LNHNV, CDR2 YYDKDF (reference sequence). Notes on the study in general: The naive, central memory and Treg TCRB repertoires of patients appeared to be more similar to one another than those of healthy donors. For TCRB rearrangement, an influence of HLA type remained unresolved here.

Note on this clone: Its antigen is currently unknown.

This chain uses TRBV15 with TRBJ2-5; D remains ambiguous. Sequencing was done on a sample of naive CD4+ T cells from blood. The receptor was isolated from a man aged 18 to 29 in good health. The DNA of the CDR3 is TGTGCCACCAGCATTAGCCCCACCCGCCAAGAGACCCAGTACTTC. Translation gives CATSISPTRQETQYF.